A selection of T cell receptor beta chains follows, all from one sample in a study of blood T cell repertoires in COVID-19. TCRdb's table, derived via immunoSEQ multiplex PCR, lists solely in-frame clones and lacks some. The sample includes about 190,000 clones, roughly nine tenths of them seen just once. The sequencing input was peripheral blood. These receptors were taken from a man aged 40-49 years with acute or convalescent COVID-19. Both conserved end residues are part of each CDR3. D genes are given only for firm matches. Clone size, where shown, is once, few, many, or a class for clones that have expanded.

D gene: TRBD1; clone size: few; V gene: TRBV7-9; J gene: TRBJ2-7; CDR3 DNA: TGTGCCAGCAGCCCCGGGACAGGGATCGAGCAGTACTTC; CDR3 protein: CASSPGTGIEQYF
D gene: TRBD1; clone size: NA; V gene: TRBV7-2; J gene: TRBJ1-4; CDR3 DNA: TGTGCCAGCAGCTTAGTCCAGGGGGCAGTTGAAAAACTGTTTTTT; CDR3 protein: CASSLVQGAVEKLFF
D gene: TRBD2; clone size: NA; V gene: TRBV9; J gene: TRBJ2-2; CDR3 DNA: TGTGCCAGCAGCGTAGTTAGCGGGGGGCCCAACACCGGGGAGCTGTTTTTT; CDR3 protein: CASSVVSGGPNTGELFF
D gene: NA; clone size: once; V gene: TRBV6-2/TRBV6-3; J gene: TRBJ2-7; CDR3 DNA: TGTGCCAGCAGTTACTCCTCGTGGTGGCAGGGTCCCTACGAGCAGTACTTC; CDR3 protein: CASSYSSWWQGPYEQYF
D gene: NA; clone size: once; V gene: TRBV18; J gene: TRBJ2-3; CDR3 DNA: TGTGCCAGCTCACCAGTCCAGGGCCCAGCAGATACGCAGTATTTT; CDR3 protein: CASSPVQGPADTQYF
D gene: NA; clone size: NA; V gene: TRBV5-4; J gene: TRBJ2-7; CDR3 DNA: TGTGCCAGCAGCTTGGGACAGGAAACCTACGAGCAGTACTTC; CDR3 protein: CASSLGQETYEQYF
D gene: TRBD2; clone size: NA; V gene: TRBV11-3; J gene: TRBJ2-3; CDR3 DNA: TGTGCCAGCAGCCCAGGCGGGGGAGGCACAGATACGCAGTATTTT; CDR3 protein: CASSPGGGGTDTQYF
D gene: NA; clone size: NA; V gene: TRBV10-2; J gene: TRBJ1-5; CDR3 DNA: TGCGCCAGCAGTGAGGTGAGGCAGCCCCAGCATTTT; CDR3 protein: CASSEVRQPQHF
D gene: NA; clone size: NA; V gene: TRBV30; J gene: TRBJ2-6; CDR3 DNA: TGTGCCGTAACAAAAATCTCTGGGGCCAACGTCCTGACTTTC; CDR3 protein: CAVTKISGANVLTF
D gene: NA; clone size: NA; V gene: TRBV19; J gene: TRBJ1-6; CDR3 DNA: TGTGCCAGTAGTATACTGAGACAAGAACCCCTCCACTTT; CDR3 protein: CASSILRQEPLHF
D gene: TRBD1; clone size: NA; V gene: TRBV10-2; J gene: TRBJ2-2; CDR3 DNA: TGCGCCAGCAGTGAGTTATGGGGCAGGGGGAAGACCGGGGAGCTGTTTTTT; CDR3 protein: CASSELWGRGKTGELFF
D gene: TRBD1; clone size: once; V gene: TRBV12-5; J gene: TRBJ1-4; CDR3 DNA: TGTGCTAGTGGTTTGGTAGAGGGGGCCCTGGCAACTAATGAAAAACTGTTTTTT; CDR3 protein: CASGLVEGALATNEKLFF
D gene: NA; clone size: NA; V gene: TRBV10-2; J gene: TRBJ1-2; CDR3 DNA: TGCGCCAGCAGTGAAGTAGTCAGGGTTGATGGCTACACCTTC; CDR3 protein: CASSEVVRVDGYTF
D gene: NA; clone size: NA; V gene: TRBV6-6; J gene: TRBJ1-2; CDR3 DNA: TGTGCCAGCAGTCTCGCGGGATGGCCCCTGAATGGCTACACCTTC; CDR3 protein: CASSLAGWPLNGYTF
D gene: NA; clone size: NA; V gene: TRBV5-1; J gene: TRBJ1-2; CDR3 DNA: TGCGCCAGCAGCTTGAGCCATGGTCATGGCTACACCTTC; CDR3 protein: CASSLSHGHGYTF
D gene: NA; clone size: NA; V gene: TRBV10-1; J gene: TRBJ2-3; CDR3 DNA: TGCGCCAGCAGTGAAAACCCTACCACGAATACGCAGTATTTT; CDR3 protein: CASSENPTTNTQYF
D gene: NA; clone size: NA; V gene: TRBV5-6; J gene: TRBJ2-5; CDR3 DNA: TGTGCCAGCAGCTTTATTGGGGCTTCGCTAGAGACCCAGTACTTC; CDR3 protein: CASSFIGASLETQYF
D gene: NA; clone size: NA; V gene: TRBV5-5; J gene: TRBJ1-2; CDR3 DNA: TGTGCCAGCAGCTTGAGAGACCTCGGAGGGGGCTACACCTTC; CDR3 protein: CASSLRDLGGGYTF
D gene: NA; clone size: NA; V gene: TRBV13; J gene: TRBJ2-1; CDR3 DNA: TGTGCCAGCAGCTCCTCCTCGGGAAAGAGCTCCTACAATGAGCAGTTCTTC; CDR3 protein: CASSSSSGKSSYNEQFF
D gene: NA; clone size: NA; V gene: TRBV5-1; J gene: TRBJ2-5; CDR3 DNA: TGCGCCAGCAGCTCCTGGAACGGGGAGACCCAGTACTTC; CDR3 protein: CASSSWNGETQYF
D gene: TRBD1; clone size: NA; V gene: TRBV19; J gene: TRBJ1-2; CDR3 DNA: TGTGCCAGTAGTAGAGAGGACAGGGCCAACTATGGCTACACCTTC; CDR3 protein: CASSREDRANYGYTF
D gene: NA; clone size: NA; V gene: TRBV5-1; J gene: TRBJ1-1; CDR3 DNA: TGCGCCAGCAGCTTGACCGGGGTCGGGGGAGCTTTCTTT; CDR3 protein: CASSLTGVGGAFF
D gene: TRBD2; clone size: NA; V gene: TRBV9; J gene: TRBJ2-3; CDR3 DNA: TGTGCCAGCAGCGTAGAACGGGGGGGCCTCACAGATACGCAGTATTTT; CDR3 protein: CASSVERGGLTDTQYF
D gene: NA; clone size: NA; V gene: TRBV9; J gene: TRBJ1-2; CDR3 DNA: TGTGCCAGCAGCGTAGCTTGGCAGTCGCTTAACTATGGCTACACCTTC; CDR3 protein: CASSVAWQSLNYGYTF
D gene: TRBD2; clone size: NA; V gene: TRBV5-1; J gene: TRBJ2-3; CDR3 DNA: TGCGCCAGCAGCTTCCGCAGGACTAGCGGAGACACAGATACGCAGTATTTT; CDR3 protein: CASSFRRTSGDTDTQYF
D gene: NA; clone size: NA; V gene: TRBV29-1; J gene: TRBJ2-3; CDR3 DNA: TGCAGCGTTGAGACAGGTCAAGATACGCAGTATTTT; CDR3 protein: CSVETGQDTQYF
D gene: TRBD1; clone size: few; V gene: TRBV5-1; J gene: TRBJ2-1; CDR3 DNA: TGCGCCAGCAGTCTAAAGACCGGACAGGGGTCTTATGAGCAGTTCTTC; CDR3 protein: CASSLKTGQGSYEQFF
D gene: NA; clone size: NA; V gene: TRBV6-5; J gene: TRBJ2-5; CDR3 DNA: TGTGCCAGCAGCGGGGGGGGACAGGGAGGAGAGACCCAGTACTTC; CDR3 protein: CASSGGGQGGETQYF
D gene: TRBD1; clone size: NA; V gene: TRBV19; J gene: TRBJ2-2; CDR3 DNA: TGTGCCAGTACCCCAAGTAGGACAGGGGGGCCCGGGGAGCTGTTTTTT; CDR3 protein: CASTPSRTGGPGELFF
D gene: NA; clone size: NA; V gene: TRBV6-5; J gene: TRBJ2-2; CDR3 DNA: TGTGCCAGCGGTACCGGGACAACGAACACCGGGGAGCTGTTTTTT; CDR3 protein: CASGTGTTNTGELFF
D gene: NA; clone size: NA; V gene: TRBV28; J gene: TRBJ1-1; CDR3 DNA: TGTGCCAGCAGTAGGGCGGGGTGGACTGAAGCTTTCTTT; CDR3 protein: CASSRAGWTEAFF
D gene: TRBD2; clone size: NA; V gene: TRBV5-5; J gene: TRBJ2-1; CDR3 DNA: TGTGCCAGCAGCTTGGCTAGTAGCGGGCGACTCAATGAGCAGTTCTTC; CDR3 protein: CASSLASSGRLNEQFF
D gene: NA; clone size: NA; V gene: TRBV27; J gene: TRBJ2-5; CDR3 DNA: TGTGCCAGCAGTCCCGATGGGGGGGCCCGGGAGACCCAGTACTTC; CDR3 protein: CASSPDGGARETQYF
D gene: NA; clone size: NA; V gene: TRBV6-5; J gene: TRBJ2-7; CDR3 DNA: TGTGCCAGCAGTCTTGGGGGGGCCGCGGTCGAGCAGTACTTC; CDR3 protein: CASSLGGAAVEQYF
D gene: NA; clone size: NA; V gene: TRBV19; J gene: TRBJ1-3; CDR3 DNA: TGTGCCAGTAGTATAGAGGGCAGGGGTGAACCTCACTCTGGAAACACCATATATTTT; CDR3 protein: CASSIEGRGEPHSGNTIYF
D gene: TRBD2; clone size: NA; V gene: TRBV5-1; J gene: TRBJ2-2; CDR3 DNA: TGCGCCAGCAGCTTCACTAGCGGGGTCGACACCGGGGAGCTGTTTTTT; CDR3 protein: CASSFTSGVDTGELFF
D gene: NA; clone size: few; V gene: TRBV10-1; J gene: TRBJ1-1; CDR3 DNA: TGCGCCAGCAGTCGGGGGGACACTGAAGCTTTCTTT; CDR3 protein: CASSRGDTEAFF
D gene: NA; clone size: NA; V gene: TRBV4-3; J gene: TRBJ2-5; CDR3 DNA: TGCGCCAGCAGCCAAGATACGGGGGGCCAGAAGACCCAGTACTTC; CDR3 protein: CASSQDTGGQKTQYF
D gene: NA; clone size: NA; V gene: TRBV6-6; J gene: TRBJ2-1; CDR3 DNA: TGTGCCAGCACTGTACAGGGCTACAATGAGCAGTTCTTC; CDR3 protein: CASTVQGYNEQFF
D gene: TRBD1; clone size: NA; V gene: TRBV5-1; J gene: TRBJ2-2; CDR3 DNA: TGCGCCAGCAGCTCACAGGGGTCCGGGGAGCTGTTTTTT; CDR3 protein: CASSSQGSGELFF
D gene: NA; clone size: NA; V gene: TRBV7-9; J gene: TRBJ2-7; CDR3 DNA: TGTGCCAGCAGCCCCTCTTACGAGCAGTACTTC; CDR3 protein: CASSPSYEQYF
D gene: NA; clone size: NA; V gene: TRBV30; J gene: TRBJ1-1; CDR3 DNA: TGTGCCTGGAGTCACGATCTAAGCGGGAACACTGAAGCTTTCTTT; CDR3 protein: CAWSHDLSGNTEAFF
D gene: NA; clone size: NA; V gene: TRBV6-2/TRBV6-3; J gene: TRBJ1-5; CDR3 DNA: TGTGCCAGCAGCCAGACACGGATGGTGAGTCAGCCCCAGCATTTT; CDR3 protein: CASSQTRMVSQPQHF
D gene: TRBD1; clone size: NA; V gene: TRBV7-2; J gene: TRBJ1-6; CDR3 DNA: TGTGCCAGCAGCGACAGGGCCAGGATTAATTCACCCCTCCACTTT; CDR3 protein: CASSDRARINSPLHF
D gene: NA; clone size: NA; V gene: TRBV30; J gene: TRBJ2-7; CDR3 DNA: TGTGCCTGGGGGACGAGATCGGGATGGGAATGGGAGCAGTACTTC; CDR3 protein: CAWGTRSGWEWEQYF
D gene: TRBD1; clone size: NA; V gene: TRBV3-1/TRBV3-2; J gene: TRBJ1-1; CDR3 DNA: TGTGCCAGCAGCCAAGCCGGGACAGAGAACACTGAAGCTTTCTTT; CDR3 protein: CASSQAGTENTEAFF
D gene: NA; clone size: NA; V gene: TRBV21-1; J gene: TRBJ1-1; CDR3 DNA: TGTGCCAGCAGCAAAGCTGGAGGGCAAACGAACACTGAAGCTTTCTTT; CDR3 protein: CASSKAGGQTNTEAFF
D gene: NA; clone size: NA; V gene: TRBV5-6; J gene: TRBJ1-2; CDR3 DNA: TGTGCCAGCAGCTTGGGACGGGGTTCTCTGGACTATGGCTACACCTTC; CDR3 protein: CASSLGRGSLDYGYTF
D gene: NA; clone size: many; V gene: TRBV30; J gene: TRBJ1-2; CDR3 DNA: TGTGCCTGGAGTGCCGTACTGACAGGAAACTATGGCTACACCTTC; CDR3 protein: CAWSAVLTGNYGYTF
D gene: TRBD2; clone size: once; V gene: TRBV6-4; J gene: TRBJ2-2; CDR3 DNA: TGTGCCAGCAGTGACCCGGGACTAGCGGGGGACCACGCGAACACCGGGGAGCTGTTTTTT; CDR3 protein: CASSDPGLAGDHANTGELFF